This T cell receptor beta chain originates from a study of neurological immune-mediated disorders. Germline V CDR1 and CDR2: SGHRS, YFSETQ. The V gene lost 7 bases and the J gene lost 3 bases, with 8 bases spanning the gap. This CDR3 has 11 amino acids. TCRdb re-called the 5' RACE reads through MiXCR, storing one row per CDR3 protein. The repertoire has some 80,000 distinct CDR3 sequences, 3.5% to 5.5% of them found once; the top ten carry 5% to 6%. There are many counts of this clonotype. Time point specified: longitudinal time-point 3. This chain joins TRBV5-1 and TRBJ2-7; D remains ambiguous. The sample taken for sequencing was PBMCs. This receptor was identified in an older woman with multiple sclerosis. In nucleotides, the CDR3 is TGCGCCAGCGAAGACGACTACGAGCAGTACTTC. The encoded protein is CASEDDYEQYF.